This TCR beta chain was recovered during a study of cytomegalovirus exposure and HLA in healthy donors. PCR involved 60 Vbeta and 13 Jbeta primers. This table comes from immunoSEQ multiplex PCR, and its TCRdb copy is limited to in-frame clones, with some not included. This sample's table has more than 85,000 clones. This sequence was found in a girl aged 10 to 17 in good health and CMV-seropositive. Sequencing used PBMCs.

As DNA, the CDR3 is TGCAGCGTTTTCGACAGGGACGCGTCCTACGAGCAGTACTTC. Translating gives CSVFDRDASYEQYF. The chain joins TRBV29-1 to TRBJ2-7, with 7 bases aligning to TRBD1. This CDR3 contains 14 residues. Trimming at V came to 5 bases and at J to 1 base, leaving 8 bases not matched to a gene. The germline gives CDR1 SQVTM, CDR2 ANQGSEA.